This passage covers 21 T cell receptor beta chains from one sample sequenced in a study of cytomegalovirus exposure and HLA in healthy donors. Researchers ran the PCR with 60 Vbeta and 13 Jbeta primers. Using immunoSEQ multiplex PCR, the repertoire was profiled, and TCRdb retains in-frame clones only, with some absent. The sample contains 90,000 or so clones, about three quarters of which appear only once. Material: PBMCs. The receptors originated from a woman aged 45-60 years in good health and CMV-seropositive.

The rearrangement uses TRBV6-1 and TRBJ2-7, with D perhaps matching TRBD1 (6 bases). Trimming cost V 8 bases and J 3 bases, with 20 bases left between them. From germline, CDR1 is MNHNS and CDR2 SASEGT. The CDR3 is made up of 15 amino acids. In nucleotides, the CDR3 is TGTGCCAGCGGGGGACGGGACACACCGAACTACGAGCAGTACTTC. Amino acids: CASGGRDTPNYEQYF.

V usage is TRBV11-3 and J usage is TRBJ1-1, with D possibly matching TRBD1 (5 bases). V was cut by 1 base and J by 1 base, with 7 bases left in between. CDR1 is SGHNT, CDR2 YENEEA, per germline. This CDR3 has 14 residues. The CDR3 bases are TGTGCCAGCAGCTTAGGGCAGGGGAACACTGAAGCTTTCTTT. Translated: CASSLGQGNTEAFF.

This clone was seen just once. The chain joins TRBV7-9 to TRBJ2-1; weak D call: TRBD2 (7 bases). This CDR3 comprises 15 residues. The V gene's germline CDR1 is SEHNR and CDR2 FQNEAQ (reference sequence). V was trimmed by 5 bases and J by 9 bases, leaving 20 bases between them. CDR3 sequence reads: CASSPFRGGFVEQFF. In DNA, the CDR3 is TGTGCCAGCAGCCCCTTCAGGGGAGGGTTTGTTGAGCAGTTCTTC.

The J gene is TRBJ2-1, the V gene TRBV5-6; TRBD2 might be the D (5 bases). Germline CDR1 is SGHDT and CDR2 is YYEEEE. The CDR3 spans 14 residues. Trimming pared 0 bases from V and 3 bases from J, leaving 7 bases between. This CDR3 reads CASSLGRGYNEQFF. The DNA of the CDR3 is TGTGCCAGCAGCTTGGGTCGGGGCTACAATGAGCAGTTCTTC.

This chain uses TRBV6-5 with TRBJ2-3; TRBD2 matches 9 bases. The germline V gene has CDR1 MNHEY and CDR2 SVGAGI. This CDR3 has 13 amino acids. J was trimmed by 5 bases and V by 8 bases; bases with no gene match: 5. Written as DNA, the CDR3 is TGTGCCAGCCGGCCTAGCGGGAAAGATACGCAGTATTTT. This translates into CASRPSGKDTQYF.

The chain is built from TRBV7-9 and TRBJ1-1; 7 bases match TRBD1. This CDR3 contains 15 residues. Trimming took 6 bases from V and 2 from J; bases not matched to a gene: 9. The germline V gene has CDR1 SEHNR and CDR2 FQNEAQ (reference sequence). As DNA, the CDR3 is TGTGCCAGCAGATCGCCGGGACAGACCAACACTGAAGCTTTCTTT. As protein: CASRSPGQTNTEAFF.

V usage is TRBV25-1 and J usage is TRBJ2-5; 7 nucleotides align to TRBD2. The J call could be wrong; TRBJ2-7 is a better fit for the DNA end. Germline CDR1 MGHDK, CDR2 SYGVNS. This CDR3 is 13 amino acids long. Here the CDR3 DNA reads TGTGCCAGCAGTGAGTTGGGAGGGTACGAGCAGTACTTC. Its protein is CASSELGGYEQYF.

The gene calls are TRBV2 and TRBJ2-1; 9 bases line up with TRBD2. CDR1 is SNHLY, CDR2 FYNNEI, per germline. CDR3 length: 21 amino acids. The V and J ends lost 2 bases and 0 bases, in that order; junction bases with no gene match: 17. The CDR3 protein is CASSELMVYSGRLSSYNEQFF. CDR3 sequence (DNA): TGTGCCAGCAGTGAACTCATGGTATACAGCGGGAGGCTTAGCTCCTACAATGAGCAGTTCTTC.

This sequence joins TRBV30 and TRBJ2-7; 7 bases match TRBD1. The CDR3 spans 13 residues. V lost 4 bases and J lost 5; bases outside the gene matches: 8. Germline CDR1 is GTSNPN and CDR2 is SVGIG (reference sequence). CDR3 DNA sequence: TGTGCCTGGACGACAGGGCTGCTGGACGAGCAGTACTTC. It codes for CAWTTGLLDEQYF.

The genes are TRBV18 and TRBJ1-1, with D perhaps TRBD1 (5 bases). The V and J ends lost 3 bases and 7 bases respectively, with 15 bases between them. The CDR3 has 14 amino acids. CDR1 and CDR2 (germline): KGHSH, LQKENI. CDR3 in amino acids: CASSPSGGAFEAFF. The CDR3 nucleotides are TGTGCCAGCTCACCTTCGGGTGGGGCCTTTGAAGCTTTCTTT.

This clone was recorded once. The V call is TRBV7-2, the J call TRBJ1-2; 7 bases line up with TRBD1. Trimming removed 3 bases from V and 4 bases from J; junction bases left unmatched: 5. This CDR3 has 14 residues. Looked up from germline, CDR1 is SGHTA and CDR2 is FQGNSA. CDR3 in amino acids: CASSLPGQFYGYTF. As DNA, the CDR3 is TGTGCCAGCAGCTTGCCGGGACAGTTCTATGGCTACACCTTC.

This rearrangement joins TRBV7-6 to TRBJ2-7; 11 nucleotides agree with TRBD2. CDR3 size: 18 residues. The trim removed 2 bases at V and 4 bases at J, leaving 13 bases unmatched. The germline V gene has CDR1 SGHVS and CDR2 FNYEAQ. The CDR3 here is CASSLRSPGTSGVYEQYF. In DNA form, the CDR3 reads TGTGCCAGCAGCTTAAGATCCCCCGGGACTAGCGGAGTTTACGAGCAGTACTTC. Supplemented by reference TRBV7-6 and TRBJ2-7, the full variable domain reads GAGVSQSPRYKVTKRGQDVALRCDPISGHVSLYWYRQALGQGPEFLTYFNYEAQQDKSGLPNDRFSAERPEGSISTLTIQRTEQRDSAMYRCASSLRSPGTSGVYEQYFGPGTRLTVT.

The chain joins TRBV7-6 to TRBJ2-7; TRBD1 agrees at 12 bases. V shed 4 bases and J 4 bases; nucleotides not matched to a gene: 8. Germline V gene lookup returns CDR1 SGHVS and CDR2 FNYEAQ. The CDR3 spans 16 residues. CDR3 region: CASSSGPGQGAYEQYF. CDR3 sequence (DNA): TGTGCCAGCAGCTCAGGACCGGGACAGGGGGCTTACGAGCAGTACTTC.

The J gene is TRBJ1-2, the V gene TRBV7-9; D possibly corresponds to TRBD1 (6 bases). The CDR3 consists of 15 residues. The germline V gene has CDR1 SEHNR and CDR2 FQNEAQ (reference sequence). Trimming stripped 8 bases from V and 4 bases from J, with 20 bases between. CDR3 amino acids: CASGLGGAVLYGYTF. In DNA, the CDR3 is TGTGCCAGCGGACTTGGGGGGGCGGTCCTCTATGGCTACACCTTC.

The V call is TRBV11-3, the J call TRBJ2-7, with TRBD2 identical over 7 bases. After removal of 4 bases from V and 2 bases from J, the junction contained 5 bases not matched to a gene. The germline gives CDR1 SGHNT, CDR2 YENEEA. This CDR3 region has 14 residues. The CDR3: CASSSSGTTYEQYF. In DNA, the CDR3 is TGTGCCAGCAGCTCGTCCGGGACTACCTACGAGCAGTACTTC.

This clone has only a few counts. The rearrangement joins TRBV7-9 to TRBJ2-3; D ambiguous. Germline V CDR1 and CDR2: SEHNR, FQNEAQ (reference sequence). The CDR3 is 14 residues long. The germline V and J ends were trimmed by 6 bases and 1 base, with 11 bases remaining between them. The CDR3 sequence: CASRDSPGTDTQYF. The DNA for the CDR3 is TGTGCCAGCAGAGATAGCCCTGGCACAGATACGCAGTATTTT.

The chain combines TRBV19 with TRBJ1-2; D is uncertain. CDR1 and CDR2 (germline): LNHDA, SQIVND (reference sequence). CDR3 size: 13 residues. Deletions cut 6 bases from V and 5 bases from J, with 13 bases between. CDR3: CASSAPNIYGYTF. The CDR3 nucleotides are TGTGCCAGTAGCGCCCCGAACATTTATGGCTACACCTTC.

This chain links TRBV19 with TRBJ2-5; 9 bases are shared with TRBD1. J lost 5 bases, V lost 6 bases, and 4 bases had no gene match. The germline V gene encodes CDR1 LNHDA and CDR2 SQIVND (reference sequence). CDR3 size: 13 residues. The CDR3 protein is CASSNTGGETQYF. CDR3 nucleotide sequence: TGTGCCAGTAGCAATACAGGGGGCGAGACCCAGTACTTC.

The chain employs TRBV28 and TRBJ1-1; TRBD1 matches at 8 bases. Germline loops: CDR1 MDHEN, CDR2 SYDVKM. The J segment lost 0 bases and the V segment lost 5 bases, leaving 8 bases of the junction unmatched. The CDR3 is 16 amino acids. The CDR3 bases are TGTGCCAGCAGTCTCGGGACAGGCCTCATGAACACTGAAGCTTTCTTT. Translated, it gives CASSLGTGLMNTEAFF. The complete variable domain, with remaining parts taken from reference TRBV28 and TRBJ1-1, reads DVKVTQSSRYLVKRTGEKVFLECVQDMDHENMFWYRQDPGLGLRLIYFSYDVKMKEKGDIPEGYSVSREKKERFSLILESASTNQTSMYLCASSLGTGLMNTEAFFGQGTRLTVV.

This clone was recorded a few times. The chain recombines TRBV6-5 with TRBJ1-1, with D perhaps matching TRBD1 (5 bases). V was cut by 5 bases and J by 7 bases, with 17 bases left in between. The CDR3 extends over 14 amino acids. CDR1 is MNHEY, CDR2 SVGAGI, per germline. The chain's CDR3 is CASSEQSRGFEAFF. CDR3 bases: TGTGCCAGCAGTGAACAATCAAGGGGCTTTGAAGCTTTCTTT.

The chain combines TRBV11-3 with TRBJ2-3, with TRBD2 identical over 13 bases. CDR1 and CDR2 (germline): SGHNT, YENEEA. The CDR3 runs 16 residues. The J segment lost 5 bases and the V segment lost 4 bases, leaving 6 bases of the junction unmatched. DNA for the CDR3: TGTGCCAGCAGCTCCAGGACTAGCGGGGGCGGAGATACGCAGTATTTT. It yields the protein CASSSRTSGGGDTQYF.